These T cell receptor beta chains were read from a single sample in a study of T cell repertoires in cytomegalovirus infection. No antigen has been identified for these receptors. TCRdb ran MiXCR on the reads and lists one entry per CDR3 protein. The sample consists of approximately 910,000 distinct CDR3 sequences, under 40% of them appearing once. Sequencing used cultured CD8+ T cells from PBMCs, obtained from culture after CMV antigen stimulation. All receptors come from a human donor in good health (CMV status not recorded). Some clones in this sample may be carry-over from other donors' samples. CDR3s include the opening cysteine and the closing phenylalanine or tryptophan. D genes are given only for firm matches. Size values are once, few and many counts, or a class for expanded clones, and some rows have none.

CDR3aa,CDR3nt,abundance,d_gene,j_gene,v_gene
CASSLASLGMNTEAFF,TGCGCCAGCAGCTTGGCCTCGTTAGGAATGAACACTGAAGCTTTCTTT,NA,NA,TRBJ1-1,TRBV5-1
CASSPSQVHEQFF,TGTGCCAGCAGTCCATCACAGGTTCATGAGCAGTTCTTC,few,NA,TRBJ2-1,TRBV27
CASSLSIRAWGYTF,TGTGCCAGCAGTTTATCGATTAGGGCTTGGGGCTACACCTTC,many,NA,TRBJ1-2,TRBV27
CASSLEPGRFTDTQYF,TGTGCCAGCAGCTTAGAGCCGGGGAGGTTTACAGATACGCAGTATTTT,many,NA,TRBJ2-3,TRBV7-8
CSVELIKGRNTEAFF,TGCAGCGTTGAATTGATAAAGGGAAGGAACACTGAAGCTTTCTTT,NA,NA,TRBJ1-1,TRBV29-1
CASSHWQGDQETQYF,TGCGCCAGCAGCCATTGGCAGGGAGACCAAGAGACCCAGTACTTC,few,NA,TRBJ2-5,TRBV4-1
CASSPVGSHSGANVLTF,TGTGCCAGCAGTCCGGTCGGCTCCCACTCTGGGGCCAACGTCCTGACTTTC,once,NA,TRBJ2-6,TRBV2
CASSLNLREREKQFF,TGTGCCAGCAGCTTAAATCTCAGAGAAAGGGAAAAGCAGTTCTTC,few,NA,TRBJ2-1,TRBV7-3
CASSSLGGKDTIYF,TGTGCCAGCAGCTCCCTTGGGGGAAAGGACACCATATATTTT,NA,NA,TRBJ1-3,TRBV5-6
CASSAGTSGDRSYNEQFF,TGTGCCAGTAGTGCCGGGACTAGCGGGGACCGCTCCTACAATGAGCAGTTCTTC,NA,TRBD2,TRBJ2-1,TRBV19
CASSLIQGVDETQYF,TGTGCCAGCAGCCTAATCCAGGGAGTGGACGAGACCCAGTACTTC,many,NA,TRBJ2-5,TRBV7-3
CASSDQRGTYNEQFF,TGTGCCAGCAGCGACCAGCGGGGGACTTACAATGAGCAGTTCTTC,few,TRBD2,TRBJ2-1,TRBV2
CASSHTGLAAPDTQYF,TGTGCCAGCAGCCACACGGGACTAGCGGCACCAGATACGCAGTATTTT,many,TRBD2,TRBJ2-3,TRBV7-2
CASRLQGSYNEQFF,TGTGCCAGTCGGCTTCAAGGATCCTACAATGAGCAGTTCTTC,NA,NA,TRBJ2-1,TRBV7-8
CASSLLAGTGGETQYF,TGTGCCAGCAGTTTATTGGCAGGAACAGGGGGAGAGACCCAGTACTTC,few,TRBD1,TRBJ2-5,TRBV27
CASGLRRNYEQYF,TGTGCCAGCGGTCTCAGGCGAAACTACGAGCAGTACTTC,few,NA,TRBJ2-7,TRBV6-5
CAISEKGTDTQYF,TGTGCCATCAGTGAGAAGGGAACAGATACGCAGTATTTT,NA,NA,TRBJ2-3,TRBV10-3
CASSLGWGVDNSPLHF,TGTGCCAGCAGCCTAGGGTGGGGCGTCGATAATTCACCCCTCCACTTT,many,NA,TRBJ1-6,TRBV7-6
CASSWGVAGVTDTQYF,TGTGCCAGCAGCTGGGGGGTAGCGGGGGTCACAGATACGCAGTATTTT,NA,TRBD2,TRBJ2-3,TRBV5-4
CASSQGQGPHQPQHF,TGTGCCAGCAGCCAGGGACAGGGTCCCCATCAGCCCCAGCATTTT,few,TRBD1,TRBJ1-5,TRBV3-1
CASSLPRQGTDNEQFF,TGTGCCAGCAGTTTACCCCGACAGGGGACGGACAATGAGCAGTTCTTC,NA,TRBD1,TRBJ2-1,TRBV27
CASSGHKYEQYF,TGTGCCAGCAGCGGACACAAATACGAGCAGTACTTC,NA,NA,TRBJ2-7,TRBV27
CASSAWTDLNYGYTF,TGTGCCAGCAGCGCCTGGACAGATTTGAACTATGGCTACACCTTC,NA,NA,TRBJ1-2,TRBV7-8
CASSPHAGDQPQHF,TGTGCCAGCAGCCCCCACGCTGGGGATCAGCCCCAGCATTTT,NA,NA,TRBJ1-5,TRBV11-2
CATRGELVDYQIYGDEQFF,TGTGCCACCCGAGGGGAGCTAGTTGACTACCAAATATATGGAGATGAGCAGTTCTTC,few,NA,TRBJ2-1,TRBV6-2/TRBV6-3
CASSPGTGGPLWGYTF,TGTGCCAGCAGCCCAGGGACAGGGGGCCCCTTATGGGGCTACACCTTC,few,TRBD1,TRBJ1-2,TRBV7-2
CASSVIGLAGLNEQFF,TGTGCCAGCAGCGTGATAGGACTAGCGGGACTGAATGAGCAGTTCTTC,many,TRBD2,TRBJ2-1,TRBV7-9
CASSLEGSEKLFF,TGTGCCAGCAGCTTAGAAGGATCTGAAAAACTGTTTTTT,few,NA,TRBJ1-4,TRBV11-1